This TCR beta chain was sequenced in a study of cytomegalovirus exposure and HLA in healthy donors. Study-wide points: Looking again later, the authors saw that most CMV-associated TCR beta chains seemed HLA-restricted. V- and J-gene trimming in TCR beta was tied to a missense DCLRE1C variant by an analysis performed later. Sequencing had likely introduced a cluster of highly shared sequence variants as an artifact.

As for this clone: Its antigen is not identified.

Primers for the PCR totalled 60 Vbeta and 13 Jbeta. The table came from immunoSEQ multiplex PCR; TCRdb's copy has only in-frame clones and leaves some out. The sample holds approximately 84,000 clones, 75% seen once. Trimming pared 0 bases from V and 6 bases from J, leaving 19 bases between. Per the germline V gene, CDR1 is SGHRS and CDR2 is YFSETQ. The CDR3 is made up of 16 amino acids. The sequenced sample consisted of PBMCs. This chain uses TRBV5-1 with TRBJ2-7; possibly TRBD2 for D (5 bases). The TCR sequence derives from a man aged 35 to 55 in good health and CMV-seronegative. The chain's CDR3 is CASSLGLRTPTLEQYF. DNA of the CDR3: TGCGCCAGCAGCTTGGGACTAAGGACTCCTACCCTCGAGCAGTACTTC.